The present entry profiles one T cell receptor (beta chain) with its context. In germline, CDR1 is SGHRS, CDR2 YFSETQ. CDR3 length: 16 residues. J gave up 1 base and V 4 bases, and 10 bases lay outside the gene matches. These data are taken from a study of cytomegalovirus exposure and HLA in healthy donors. The table came from immunoSEQ multiplex PCR; TCRdb's copy has only in-frame clones and leaves some out. The sample gives over 150,000 clones, roughly nine tenths of which show up once; roughly 5.7% is in the top ten. Sequences were obtained from PBMCs. This chain joins TRBV5-1 and TRBJ2-5; 7 bases map to TRBD2. The receptor was isolated from a woman aged 25 to 39 in good health and CMV-seronegative. The DNA of the CDR3 is TGCGCCAGCAGCCGGGTAGGAGCGGGATCCCAAGAGACCCAGTACTTC. This translates into CASSRVGAGSQETQYF.